A selection of T cell receptor beta chains follows, all from one sample in a study of blood T cell repertoires in COVID-19. Sequencing was performed with immunoSEQ multiplex PCR; in TCRdb, only in-frame clones are kept and a portion is missing. The data show 95,000 to 100,000 clones, about four fifths seen once. Sequenced input: peripheral blood. The source is a woman of 80 years or more with active or convalescent COVID-19. Each CDR3 is given with its conserved first and last residue. Fields, in order: D gene, clone size, J gene, V gene, CDR3 DNA, CDR3 protein. A D gene is named only where the DNA matches it firmly. The size entry is marked missing in some rows and otherwise reads once, few, many or a size class.

>TRBD1|few|TRBJ1-2|TRBV5-1
TGCGCCAGCAGCTTGGCCGGTACAGGGGGCCCTGGCTACACCTTC
CASSLAGTGGPGYTF
>.|.|TRBJ2-3|TRBV19
TGTGCCAGTAAATTTGGAGGGGGCACAGATACGCAGTATTTT
CASKFGGGTDTQYF
>TRBD2|.|TRBJ2-3|TRBV7-9
TGTGCCAGCAGCCCGGGACTAGCGAGCACAGATACGCAGTATTTT
CASSPGLASTDTQYF
>.|.|TRBJ2-5|TRBV27
TGTGCCAGCAGTTCAGGGTGGGAAGAGACCCAGTACTTC
CASSSGWEETQYF
>.|.|TRBJ1-6|TRBV5-6
TGTGCCAGCAGCTTGACCCAGGCCCTCTATAATTCACCCCTCCACTTT
CASSLTQALYNSPLHF
>.|.|TRBJ1-5|TRBV6-5
TGTGCCAGCAGTCTAGACAGGAGCAATCAGCCCCAGCATTTT
CASSLDRSNQPQHF
>.|.|TRBJ2-7|TRBV20-1
TGCAGTGCCACCCCCTATGACGAGCAGTACTTC
CSATPYDEQYF
>.|.|TRBJ1-4|TRBV12-3/TRBV12-4
TGTGCCAGCAGTTTAGAGGCGGGTGAAAAACTGTTTTTT
CASSLEAGEKLFF
>.|.|TRBJ2-2|TRBV4-2
TGTGCCAGCAGCCAAGTGGAGATAGTAACCGGGGAGCTGTTTTTT
CASSQVEIVTGELFF
>.|.|TRBJ2-3|TRBV7-3
TGTGCCAGCAGCCCTAGGGGCCACGGCACAGATACGCAGTATTTT
CASSPRGHGTDTQYF
>.|many|TRBJ2-1|TRBV7-9
TGTGCCAGCAGCTTAGGGATCGTAGTCGTCGGGGGAAATGAGCAGTTCTTC
CASSLGIVVVGGNEQFF
>.|.|TRBJ2-1|TRBV28
TGTGCCAGCAGTTTCCCCTCGTCCGGGTACAATGAGCAGTTCTTC
CASSFPSSGYNEQFF
>TRBD1|.|TRBJ2-5|TRBV4-1
TGCGCCAGCAGCCAAGAAGACAGGGTGGGGTCGACCCAGTACTTC
CASSQEDRVGSTQYF
>.|.|TRBJ1-2|TRBV18
TGTGCCAGCTCACCAGAGCGGACGGTAGAGTATGGCTACACCTTC
CASSPERTVEYGYTF
>.|.|TRBJ2-3|TRBV28
TGTGCCAGCAGTTTAGCAGCAGGGGTCGATACGCAGTATTTT
CASSLAAGVDTQYF
>.|.|TRBJ1-6|TRBV20-1
TGCAGTGCTAGTCAAGGGGTAAATTCACCCCTCCACTTT
CSASQGVNSPLHF
>TRBD2|once|TRBJ2-3|TRBV18
TGTGCCAGCTCACCATTGGGGCTAGCGGGCACAGATACGCAGTATTTT
CASSPLGLAGTDTQYF